This TCR beta chain was sequenced during a study of T cell repertoires in cytomegalovirus infection. At the level of the study: It can be stated that public TCR beta signatures indicated CMV infection as well as a matching HLA type.

In this sample, this clonotype turned up many times. The target antigen is unknown. One entry per CDR3 protein results from TCRdb running MiXCR on the reads. The data contain hundreds of thousands of distinct CDR3 sequences, 15% to 20% of them seen just once; the ten biggest clones take up around 9.3%. Germline V gene data show CDR1 as SGHTA and CDR2 as FQGNSA. This CDR3 is built from 15 residues. Trimming removed 1 base from V and 1 base from J, with 8 bases in between. The study's findings and limits: Clonotype analysis showed dominance of the ex vivo response by HLA-C-restricted CMV-specific TCR beta clonotypes. The cumulative frequency of public TCR beta families distinguished individuals who carried CMV together with the relevant HLA.

This TCR was recovered from a human donor in good health (CMV status not recorded). Some clones in this sample may be carry-over from other donors' samples. V and J are TRBV7-2 and TRBJ2-1; D ambiguous. The sample was PBMCs. CDR3 sequence reads: CASSLGSLSYNEQFF. The CDR3, as DNA: TGTGCCAGCAGCTTAGGCTCTTTGTCCTACAATGAGCAGTTCTTC.